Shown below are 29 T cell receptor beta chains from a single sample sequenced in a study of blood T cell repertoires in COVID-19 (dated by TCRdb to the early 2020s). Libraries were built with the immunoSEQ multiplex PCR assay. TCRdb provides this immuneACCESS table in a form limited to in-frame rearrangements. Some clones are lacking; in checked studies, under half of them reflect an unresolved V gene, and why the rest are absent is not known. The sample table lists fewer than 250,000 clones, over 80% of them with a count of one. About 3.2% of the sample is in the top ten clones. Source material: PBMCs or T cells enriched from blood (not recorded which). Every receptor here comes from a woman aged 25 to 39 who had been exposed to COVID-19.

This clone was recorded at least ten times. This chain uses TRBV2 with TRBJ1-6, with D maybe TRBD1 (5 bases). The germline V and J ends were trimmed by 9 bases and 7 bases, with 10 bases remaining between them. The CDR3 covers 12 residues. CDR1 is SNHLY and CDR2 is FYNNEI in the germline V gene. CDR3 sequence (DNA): TGTGCCAGGCGACAGCCAAATTCACCCCTCCACTTT. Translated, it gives CARRQPNSPLHF.

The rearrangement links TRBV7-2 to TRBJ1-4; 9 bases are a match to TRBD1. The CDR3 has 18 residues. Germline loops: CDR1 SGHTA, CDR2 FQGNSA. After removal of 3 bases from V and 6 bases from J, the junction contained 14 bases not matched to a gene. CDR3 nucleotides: TGTGCCAGCAGCTTGGGCCATCGGTACAGGGGGCAAGATGAAAAACTGTTTTTT. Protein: CASSLGHRYRGQDEKLFF.

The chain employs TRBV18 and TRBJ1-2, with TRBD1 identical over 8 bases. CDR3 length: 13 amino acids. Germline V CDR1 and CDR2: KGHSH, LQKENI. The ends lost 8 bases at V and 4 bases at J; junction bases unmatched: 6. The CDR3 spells CASLQGGGYGYTF. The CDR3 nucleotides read TGTGCCAGCCTACAGGGGGGCGGCTATGGCTACACCTTC.

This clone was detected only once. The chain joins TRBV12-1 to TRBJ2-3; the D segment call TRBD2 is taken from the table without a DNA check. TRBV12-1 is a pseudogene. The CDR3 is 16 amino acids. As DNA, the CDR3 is TGTGCCAGCAGCTTTCGCCGGGGGGATATGACAGATACGCAGTATTTT. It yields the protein CASSFRRGDMTDTQYF.

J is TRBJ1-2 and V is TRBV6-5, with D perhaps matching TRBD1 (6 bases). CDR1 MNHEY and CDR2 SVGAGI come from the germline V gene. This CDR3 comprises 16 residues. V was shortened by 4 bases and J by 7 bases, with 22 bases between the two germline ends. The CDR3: CASSSDRRNGPGGYTF. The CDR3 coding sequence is TGTGCCAGCAGTTCTGACAGGCGGAATGGTCCGGGTGGCTACACCTTC.

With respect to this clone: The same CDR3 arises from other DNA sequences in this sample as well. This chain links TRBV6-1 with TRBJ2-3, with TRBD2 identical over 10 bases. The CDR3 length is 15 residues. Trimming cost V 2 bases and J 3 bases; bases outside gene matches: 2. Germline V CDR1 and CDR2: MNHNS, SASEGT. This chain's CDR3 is CASSEPSGGTDTQYF. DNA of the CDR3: TGTGCCAGCAGTGAACCTAGCGGGGGAACAGATACGCAGTATTTT.

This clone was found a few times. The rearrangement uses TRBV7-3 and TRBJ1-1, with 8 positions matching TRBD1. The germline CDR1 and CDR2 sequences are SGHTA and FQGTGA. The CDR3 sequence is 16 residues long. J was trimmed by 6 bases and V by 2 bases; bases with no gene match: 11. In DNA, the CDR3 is TGTGCCAGCAGCTTATGGGTGGACAGGGAGGTCGCTGAAGCTTTCTTT. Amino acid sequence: CASSLWVDREVAEAFF.

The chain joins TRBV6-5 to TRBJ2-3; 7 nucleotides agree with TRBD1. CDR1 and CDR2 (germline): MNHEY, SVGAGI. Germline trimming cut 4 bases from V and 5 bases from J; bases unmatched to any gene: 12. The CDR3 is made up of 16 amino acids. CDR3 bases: TGTGCCAGCAGTTCCCACAGGGGCGGTGTTGGAGATACGCAGTATTTT. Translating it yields CASSSHRGGVGDTQYF.

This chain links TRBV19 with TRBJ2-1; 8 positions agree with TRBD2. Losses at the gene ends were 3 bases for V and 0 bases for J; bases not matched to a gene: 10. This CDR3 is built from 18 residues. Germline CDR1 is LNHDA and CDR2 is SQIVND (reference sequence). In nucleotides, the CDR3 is TGTGCCAGTAGTATTGTCGGGGGGGCCGGGTCCTCCTACAATGAGCAGTTCTTC. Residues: CASSIVGGAGSSYNEQFF.

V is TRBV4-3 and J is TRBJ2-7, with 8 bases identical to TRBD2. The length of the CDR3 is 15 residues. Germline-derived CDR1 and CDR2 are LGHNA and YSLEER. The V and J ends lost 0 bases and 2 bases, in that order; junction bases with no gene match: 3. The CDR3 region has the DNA TGCGCCAGCAGCCAAGAGCCCGGGAGGGCCTACGAGCAGTACTTC. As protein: CASSQEPGRAYEQYF.

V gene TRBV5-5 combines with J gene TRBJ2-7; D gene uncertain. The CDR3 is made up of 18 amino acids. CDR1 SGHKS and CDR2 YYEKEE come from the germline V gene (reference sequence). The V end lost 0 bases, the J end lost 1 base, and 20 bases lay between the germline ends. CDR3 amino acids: CASSLESANRGRSYEQYF. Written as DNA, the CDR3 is TGTGCCAGCAGCTTGGAGTCGGCCAATCGCGGTCGATCCTACGAGCAGTACTTC.

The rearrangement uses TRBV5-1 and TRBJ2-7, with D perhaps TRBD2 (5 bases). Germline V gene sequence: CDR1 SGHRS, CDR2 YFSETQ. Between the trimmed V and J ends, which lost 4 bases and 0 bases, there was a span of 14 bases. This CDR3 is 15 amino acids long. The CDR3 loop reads CASSPTSPSSYEQYF. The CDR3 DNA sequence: TGCGCCAGCAGCCCCACTAGTCCCAGCTCCTACGAGCAGTACTTC.

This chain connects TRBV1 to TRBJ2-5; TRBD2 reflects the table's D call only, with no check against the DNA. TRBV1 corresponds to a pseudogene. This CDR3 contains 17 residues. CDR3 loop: CTSGAGTSGGTLETQYF. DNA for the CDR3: TGCACCAGCGGCGCCGGGACTAGCGGGGGGACGTTGGAGACCCAGTACTTC.

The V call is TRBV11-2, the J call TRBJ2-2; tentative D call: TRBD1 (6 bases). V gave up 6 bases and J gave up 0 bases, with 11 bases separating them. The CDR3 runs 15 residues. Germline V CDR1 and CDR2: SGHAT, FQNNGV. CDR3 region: CASSLGGANTGELFF. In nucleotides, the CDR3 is TGTGCCAGCAGTCTAGGGGGAGCGAACACCGGGGAGCTGTTTTTT.

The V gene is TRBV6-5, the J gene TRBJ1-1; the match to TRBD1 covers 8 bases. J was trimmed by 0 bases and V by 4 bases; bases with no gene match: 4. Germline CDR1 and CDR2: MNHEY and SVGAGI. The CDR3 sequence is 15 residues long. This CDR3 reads CASSSRQGMNTEAFF. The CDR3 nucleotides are TGTGCCAGCAGTTCCCGACAGGGGATGAACACTGAAGCTTTCTTT.

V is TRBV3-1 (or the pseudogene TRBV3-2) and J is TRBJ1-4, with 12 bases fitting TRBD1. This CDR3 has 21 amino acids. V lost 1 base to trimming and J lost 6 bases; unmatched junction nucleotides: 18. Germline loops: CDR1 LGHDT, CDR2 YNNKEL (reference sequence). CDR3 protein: CASSQVIRMGDRGRGDEKLFF. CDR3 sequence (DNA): TGTGCCAGCAGCCAAGTAATCCGGATGGGGGACAGGGGGCGCGGAGATGAAAAACTGTTTTTT.

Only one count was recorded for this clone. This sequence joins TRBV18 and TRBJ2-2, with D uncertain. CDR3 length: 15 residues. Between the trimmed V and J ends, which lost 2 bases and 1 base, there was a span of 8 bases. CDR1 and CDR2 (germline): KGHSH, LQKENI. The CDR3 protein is CASSPGQLNTGELFF. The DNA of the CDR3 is TGTGCCAGCTCACCAGGGCAGTTGAACACCGGGGAGCTGTTTTTT.

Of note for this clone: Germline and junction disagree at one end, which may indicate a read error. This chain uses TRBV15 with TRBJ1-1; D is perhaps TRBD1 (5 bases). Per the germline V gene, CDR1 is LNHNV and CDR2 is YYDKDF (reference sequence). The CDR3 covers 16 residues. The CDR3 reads CATRRGYGGQGTEAFF. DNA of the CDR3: TGTGCCACCAGAAGAGGGTACGGGGGTCAGGGCACTGAAGCTTTCTTT.

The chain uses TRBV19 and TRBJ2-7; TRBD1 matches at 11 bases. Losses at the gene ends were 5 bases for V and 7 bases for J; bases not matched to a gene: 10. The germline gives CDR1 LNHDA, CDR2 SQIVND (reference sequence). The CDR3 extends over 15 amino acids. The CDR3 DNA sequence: TGTGCCAGTAGTCGACCGGGACAGGGGGATGAGGAGCAGTACTTC. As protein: CASSRPGQGDEEQYF.

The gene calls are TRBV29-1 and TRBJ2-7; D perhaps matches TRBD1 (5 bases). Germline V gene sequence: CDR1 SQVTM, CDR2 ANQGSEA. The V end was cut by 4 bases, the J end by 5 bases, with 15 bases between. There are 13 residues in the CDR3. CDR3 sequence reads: CSVVAGSVHEQYF. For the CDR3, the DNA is TGCAGCGTTGTGGCAGGGTCCGTGCACGAGCAGTACTTC.

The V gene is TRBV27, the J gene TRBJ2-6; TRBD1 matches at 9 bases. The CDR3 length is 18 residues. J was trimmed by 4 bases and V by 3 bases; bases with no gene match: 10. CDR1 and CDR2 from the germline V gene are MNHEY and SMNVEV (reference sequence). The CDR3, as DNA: TGTGCCAGCAGTTTTAATTTAGGGACAGGGACCGGGGCCAACGTCCTGACTTTC. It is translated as CASSFNLGTGTGANVLTF.

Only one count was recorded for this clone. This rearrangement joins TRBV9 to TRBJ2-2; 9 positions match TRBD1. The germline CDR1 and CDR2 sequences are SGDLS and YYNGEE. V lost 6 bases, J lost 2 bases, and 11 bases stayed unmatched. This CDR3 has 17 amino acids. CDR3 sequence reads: CASTDPPGQGNTGELFF. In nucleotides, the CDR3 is TGTGCCAGCACCGACCCTCCGGGACAGGGAAACACCGGGGAGCTGTTTTTT.

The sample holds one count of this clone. CDR3 nucleotides: TGTGCCAGCAGCCCAGGGGCAGGGTACCAGCCCCAGCATTTT. Its protein product is CASSPGAGYQPQHF. The V gene is TRBV6-5, the J gene TRBJ1-5; D perhaps matches TRBD1 (6 bases). Trimming cost V 6 bases and J 7 bases, with 16 bases left between them. This CDR3 comprises 14 residues. Germline values: CDR1 MNHEY, CDR2 SVGAGI.

DNA of the CDR3: TGTGCCAGCAGCTTGTCGGGACAGGGCCCCTCTGGAAACACCATATATTTT. Encoded protein: CASSLSGQGPSGNTIYF. V gene TRBV5-4 combines with J gene TRBJ1-3; 9 nucleotides agree with TRBD1. Germline V CDR1 and CDR2: SGHNT, YYREEE (reference sequence). The V and J ends lost 1 base and 0 bases, in that order; junction bases with no gene match: 5. This CDR3 has 17 residues.

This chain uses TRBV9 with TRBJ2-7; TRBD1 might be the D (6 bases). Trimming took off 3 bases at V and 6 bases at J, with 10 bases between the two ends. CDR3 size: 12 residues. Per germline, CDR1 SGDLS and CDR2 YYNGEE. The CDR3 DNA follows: TGTGCCAGCAGCGGCGACAGGTTCGAGCAGTACTTC. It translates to CASSGDRFEQYF.

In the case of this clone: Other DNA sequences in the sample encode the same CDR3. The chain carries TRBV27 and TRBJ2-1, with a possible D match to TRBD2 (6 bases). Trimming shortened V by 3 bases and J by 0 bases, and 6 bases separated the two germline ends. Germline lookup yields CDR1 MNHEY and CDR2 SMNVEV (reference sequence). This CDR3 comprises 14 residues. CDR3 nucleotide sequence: TGTGCCAGCAGTTTGGGGGGCTCCTACAATGAGCAGTTCTTC. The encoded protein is CASSLGGSYNEQFF.

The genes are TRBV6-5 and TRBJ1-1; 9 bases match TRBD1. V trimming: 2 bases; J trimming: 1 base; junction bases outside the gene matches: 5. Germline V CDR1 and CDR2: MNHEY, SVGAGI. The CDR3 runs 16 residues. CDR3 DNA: TGTGCCAGCAGTTACGGGGGACAGGGTAAGAACACTGAAGCTTTCTTT. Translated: CASSYGGQGKNTEAFF.

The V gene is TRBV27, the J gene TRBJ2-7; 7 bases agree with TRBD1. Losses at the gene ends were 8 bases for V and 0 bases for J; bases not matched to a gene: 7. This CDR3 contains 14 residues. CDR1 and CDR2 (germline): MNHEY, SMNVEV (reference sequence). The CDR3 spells CASASGQNSYEQYF. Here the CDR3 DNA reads TGTGCCAGCGCCTCGGGACAGAACTCCTACGAGCAGTACTTC.

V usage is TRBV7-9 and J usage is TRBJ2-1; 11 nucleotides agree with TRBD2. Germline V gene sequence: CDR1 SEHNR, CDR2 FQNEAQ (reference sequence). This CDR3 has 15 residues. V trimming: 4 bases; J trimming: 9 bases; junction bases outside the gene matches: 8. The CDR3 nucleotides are TGTGCCAGCAGCTCCCGACTAGCGGGGCGCACTGAGCAGTTCTTC. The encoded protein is CASSSRLAGRTEQFF.